Shown below are 2 T cell receptor beta chains from a single sample sequenced in a study of cytomegalovirus exposure and HLA in healthy donors. With 60 Vbeta and 13 Jbeta primers, the PCR was carried out. Profiling relied on immunoSEQ multiplex PCR, and the TCRdb table lists in-frame clones only, not all of them. The repertoire holds 100,000 to 150,000 clones, with around four fifths as singletons. Sequencing input: PBMCs. These receptors all stem from a female donor in good health and CMV-seronegative.

V usage is TRBV11-2 and J usage is TRBJ2-2; D is unresolved. CDR3 length: 15 residues. The germline CDR1 and CDR2 sequences are SGHAT and FQNNGV. V shed 4 bases and J shed 2 bases, with 11 bases lying between them. The chain's CDR3 is CASSWRGINTGELFF. The CDR3 DNA follows: TGTGCCAGCAGCTGGAGAGGAATTAACACCGGGGAGCTGTTTTTT.

V is TRBV5-6 and J is TRBJ2-1; TRBD1 aligns across 9 bases. V dropped 3 bases and J dropped 1; count of bases not matched to a gene: 5. The V gene's germline CDR1 is SGHDT and CDR2 YYEEEE. This CDR3 is 16 amino acids long. CDR3 DNA sequence: TGTGCCAGCAGCTGGGCGGGACAGGGTTCCTACAATGAGCAGTTCTTC. This translates into CASSWAGQGSYNEQFF.